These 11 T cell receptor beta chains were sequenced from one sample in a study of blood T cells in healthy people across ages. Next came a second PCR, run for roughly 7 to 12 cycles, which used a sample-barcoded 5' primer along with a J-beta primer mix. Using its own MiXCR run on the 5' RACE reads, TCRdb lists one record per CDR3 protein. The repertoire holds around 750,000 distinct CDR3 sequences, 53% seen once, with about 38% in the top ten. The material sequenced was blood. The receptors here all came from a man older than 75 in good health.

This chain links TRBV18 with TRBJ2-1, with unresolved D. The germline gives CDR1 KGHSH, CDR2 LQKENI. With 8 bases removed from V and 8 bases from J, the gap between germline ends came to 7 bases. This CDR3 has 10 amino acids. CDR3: CASILDEQFF. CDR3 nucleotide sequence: TGTGCCAGCATCCTGGATGAGCAGTTCTTC.

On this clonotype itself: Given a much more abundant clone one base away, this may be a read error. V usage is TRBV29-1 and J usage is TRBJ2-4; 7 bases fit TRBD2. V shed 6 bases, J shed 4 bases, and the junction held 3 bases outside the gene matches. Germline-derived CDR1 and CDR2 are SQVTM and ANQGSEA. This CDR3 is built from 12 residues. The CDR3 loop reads CSVRGTKNIQYF. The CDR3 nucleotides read TGCAGCGTGCGGGGGACTAAAAACATTCAGTACTTC.

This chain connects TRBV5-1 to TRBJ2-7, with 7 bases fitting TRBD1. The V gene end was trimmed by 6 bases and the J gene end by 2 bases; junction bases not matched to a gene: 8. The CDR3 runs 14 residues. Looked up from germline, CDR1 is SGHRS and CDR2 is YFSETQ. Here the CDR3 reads CASTEGQVTYEQYF. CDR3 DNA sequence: TGCGCCAGCACCGAAGGACAGGTGACCTACGAGCAGTACTTC. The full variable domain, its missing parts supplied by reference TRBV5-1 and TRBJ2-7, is KAGVTQTPRYLIKTRGQQVTLSCSPISGHRSVSWYQQTPGQGLQFLFEYFSETQRNKGNFPGRFSGRQFSNSRSEMNVSTLELGDSALYLCASTEGQVTYEQYFGPGTRLTVT.

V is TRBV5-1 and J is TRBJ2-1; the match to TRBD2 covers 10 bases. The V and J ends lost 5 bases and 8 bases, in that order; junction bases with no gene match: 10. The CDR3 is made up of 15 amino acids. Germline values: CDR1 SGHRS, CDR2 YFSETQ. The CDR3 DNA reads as TGCGCCAGCAGTTTACTAGCGGGACTAGGCCATGAGCAGTTCTTC. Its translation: CASSLLAGLGHEQFF.

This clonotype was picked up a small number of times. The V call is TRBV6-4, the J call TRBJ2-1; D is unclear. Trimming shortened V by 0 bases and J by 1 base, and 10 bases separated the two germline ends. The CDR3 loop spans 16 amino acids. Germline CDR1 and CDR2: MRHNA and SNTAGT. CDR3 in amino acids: CASSDSPGLSYNEQFF. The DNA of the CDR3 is TGTGCCAGCAGTGACTCGCCTGGCTTATCCTACAATGAGCAGTTCTTC.

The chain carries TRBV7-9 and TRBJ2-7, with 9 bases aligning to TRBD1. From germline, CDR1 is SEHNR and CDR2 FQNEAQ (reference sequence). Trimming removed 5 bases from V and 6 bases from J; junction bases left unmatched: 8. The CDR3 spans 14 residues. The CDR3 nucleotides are TGTGCCAGCAGCGGAGTACAGGGGGCCCGCGAGCAGTACTTC. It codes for CASSGVQGAREQYF.

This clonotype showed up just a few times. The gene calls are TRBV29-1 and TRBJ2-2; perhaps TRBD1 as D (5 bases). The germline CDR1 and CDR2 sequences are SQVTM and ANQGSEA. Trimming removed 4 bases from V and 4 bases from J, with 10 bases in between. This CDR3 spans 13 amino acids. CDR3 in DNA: TGCAGCGTTGGAAGGGGTTCCACCGGGGAGCTGTTTTTT. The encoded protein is CSVGRGSTGELFF.

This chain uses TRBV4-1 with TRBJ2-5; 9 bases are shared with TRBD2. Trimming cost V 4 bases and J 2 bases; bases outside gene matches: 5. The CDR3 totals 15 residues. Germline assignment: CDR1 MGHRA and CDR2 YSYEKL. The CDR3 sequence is CASSPGLAPQETQYF. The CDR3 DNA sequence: TGCGCCAGCAGCCCGGGACTAGCACCTCAAGAGACCCAGTACTTC.

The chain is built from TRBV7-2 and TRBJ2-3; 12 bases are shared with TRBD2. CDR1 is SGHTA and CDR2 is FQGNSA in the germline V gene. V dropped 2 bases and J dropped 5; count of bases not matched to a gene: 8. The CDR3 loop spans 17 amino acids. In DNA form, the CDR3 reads TGTGCCAGCAGCTTACAAGCTAGCGGGAGGGCCAGAGATACGCAGTATTTT. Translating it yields CASSLQASGRARDTQYF.

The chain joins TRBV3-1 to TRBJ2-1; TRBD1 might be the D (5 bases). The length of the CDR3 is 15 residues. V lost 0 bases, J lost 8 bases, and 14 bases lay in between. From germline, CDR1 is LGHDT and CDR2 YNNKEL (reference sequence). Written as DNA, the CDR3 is TGTGCCAGCAGCCAAGATCGCCCAGGGATAGATGAGCAGTTCTTC. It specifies CASSQDRPGIDEQFF.

The CDR3 loop reads CASSKNGLDGYTF. CDR3 DNA: TGTGCCAGCAGCAAGAACGGGCTGGATGGCTACACCTTC. The chain combines TRBV6-6 with TRBJ1-2; D not resolved. Germline V gene lookup returns CDR1 MNHNY and CDR2 SVGAGI (reference sequence). With 6 bases removed from V and 6 bases from J, the gap between germline ends came to 14 bases. This CDR3 has 13 amino acids.